The clone carrying this T cell receptor beta chain was seen ten or more times. MiXCR, applied by TCRdb to the RT-PCR reads, yields one record per CDR3 protein. The table shows almost 700,000 distinct CDR3 sequences, with 14% occurring only once. The CDR3 sequence is 16 residues long. V lost 7 bases and J lost 4, with 22 bases in between. Germline V gene data show CDR1 as SGHTA and CDR2 as FQGTGA. The chain employs TRBV7-3 and TRBJ1-2; maybe TRBD1 (6 bases). The receptor was derived from a female donor in good health, serving as a healthy control. The sample taken for sequencing was memory CD4+ T cells from blood. DNA for the CDR3: TGTGCCAGCACCGATCACCCGGACAGTTATATCTATGGCTACACCTTC. It encodes CASTDHPDSYIYGYTF. Complete variable domain (other parts from reference TRBV7-3 and TRBJ1-2): GAGVSQTPSNKVTEKGKYVELRCDPISGHTALYWYRQSLGQGPEFLIYFQGTGAADDSGLPNDRFFAVRPEGSVSTLKIQRTERGDSAVYLCASTDHPDSYIYGYTFGSGTRLTVV.